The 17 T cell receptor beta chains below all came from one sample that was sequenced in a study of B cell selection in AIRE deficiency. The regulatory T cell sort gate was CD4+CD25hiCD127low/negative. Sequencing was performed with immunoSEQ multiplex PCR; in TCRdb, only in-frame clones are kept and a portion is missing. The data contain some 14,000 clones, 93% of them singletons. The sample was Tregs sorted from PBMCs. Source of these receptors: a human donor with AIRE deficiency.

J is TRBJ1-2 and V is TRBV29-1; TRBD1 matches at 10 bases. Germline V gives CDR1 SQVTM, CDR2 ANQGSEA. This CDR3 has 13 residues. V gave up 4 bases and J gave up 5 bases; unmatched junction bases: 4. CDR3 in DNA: TGCAGCGTTGGGGACAGGGGTTTATATGGCTACACCTTC. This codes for CSVGDRGLYGYTF.

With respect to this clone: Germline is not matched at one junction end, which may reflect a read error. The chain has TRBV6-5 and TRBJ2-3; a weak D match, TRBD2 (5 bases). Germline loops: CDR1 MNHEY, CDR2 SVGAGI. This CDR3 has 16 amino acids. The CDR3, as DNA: TGTGCCAGTAGTTATAAACCCCGAGGGTCCGCAGATACGCAGTATTTT. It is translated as CASSYKPRGSADTQYF.

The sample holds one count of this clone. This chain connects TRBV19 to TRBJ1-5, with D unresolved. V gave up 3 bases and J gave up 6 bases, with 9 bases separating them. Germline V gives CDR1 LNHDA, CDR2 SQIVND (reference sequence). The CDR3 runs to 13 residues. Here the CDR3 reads CASSIPRGQPQHF. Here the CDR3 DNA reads TGTGCCAGTAGTATCCCCCGGGGTCAGCCCCAGCATTTT.

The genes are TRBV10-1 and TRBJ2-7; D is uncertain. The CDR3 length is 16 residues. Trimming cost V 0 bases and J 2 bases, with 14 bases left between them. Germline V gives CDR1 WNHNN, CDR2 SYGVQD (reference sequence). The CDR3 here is CASSESGTINTYEQYF. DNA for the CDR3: TGCGCCAGCAGTGAGTCCGGCACAATCAATACCTACGAGCAGTACTTC.

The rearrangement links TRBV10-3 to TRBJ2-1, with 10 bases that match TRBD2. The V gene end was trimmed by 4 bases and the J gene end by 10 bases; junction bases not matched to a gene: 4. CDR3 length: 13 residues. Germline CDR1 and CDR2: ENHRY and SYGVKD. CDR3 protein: CAISGASGGEQFF. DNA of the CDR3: TGTGCCATCAGTGGGGCTAGCGGGGGCGAGCAGTTCTTC.

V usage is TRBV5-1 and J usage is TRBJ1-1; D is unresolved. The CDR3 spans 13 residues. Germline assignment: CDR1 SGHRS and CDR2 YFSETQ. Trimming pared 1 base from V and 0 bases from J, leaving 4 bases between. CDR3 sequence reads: CASSLIVNTEAFF. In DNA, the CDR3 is TGCGCCAGCAGCTTGATTGTGAACACTGAAGCTTTCTTT.

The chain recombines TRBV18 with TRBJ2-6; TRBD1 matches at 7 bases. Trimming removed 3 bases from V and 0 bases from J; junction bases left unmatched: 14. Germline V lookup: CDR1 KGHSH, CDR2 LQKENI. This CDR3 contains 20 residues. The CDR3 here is CASSPTGVPLLSSGANVLTF. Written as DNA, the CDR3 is TGTGCCAGCTCACCTACAGGGGTCCCCCTTCTCTCCTCTGGGGCCAACGTCCTGACTTTC. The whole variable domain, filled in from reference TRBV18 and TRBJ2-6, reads NAGVMQNPRHLVRRRGQEARLRCSPMKGHSHVYWYRQLPEEGLKFMVYLQKENIIDESGMPKERFSAEFPKEGPSILRIQQVVRGDSAAYFCASSPTGVPLLSSGANVLTFGAGSRLTVL.

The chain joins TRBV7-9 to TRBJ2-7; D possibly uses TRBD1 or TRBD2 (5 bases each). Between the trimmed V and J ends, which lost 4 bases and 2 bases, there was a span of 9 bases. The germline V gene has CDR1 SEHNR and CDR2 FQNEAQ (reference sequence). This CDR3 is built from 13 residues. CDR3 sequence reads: CASSSRDAYEQYF. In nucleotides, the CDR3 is TGTGCCAGCAGCTCCAGGGACGCCTACGAGCAGTACTTC.

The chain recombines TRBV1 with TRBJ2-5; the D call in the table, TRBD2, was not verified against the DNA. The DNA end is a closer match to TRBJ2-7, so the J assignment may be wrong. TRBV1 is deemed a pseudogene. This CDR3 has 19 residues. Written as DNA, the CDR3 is TGCACCAGCAGCCAGAATCCCCGGCTAGCGGGAGCCTGCTCCTACGAGCAGTACTTC. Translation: CTSSQNPRLAGACSYEQYF.

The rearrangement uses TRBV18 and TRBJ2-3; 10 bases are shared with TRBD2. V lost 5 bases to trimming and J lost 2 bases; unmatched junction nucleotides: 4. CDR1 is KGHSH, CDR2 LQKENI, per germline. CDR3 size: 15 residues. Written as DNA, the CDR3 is TGTGCCAGCTCATCCCTAGCGGGAGCCACAGATACGCAGTATTTT. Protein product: CASSSLAGATDTQYF. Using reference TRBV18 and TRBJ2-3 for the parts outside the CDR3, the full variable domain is NAGVMQNPRHLVRRRGQEARLRCSPMKGHSHVYWYRQLPEEGLKFMVYLQKENIIDESGMPKERFSAEFPKEGPSILRIQQVVRGDSAAYFCASSSLAGATDTQYFGPGTRLTVL.

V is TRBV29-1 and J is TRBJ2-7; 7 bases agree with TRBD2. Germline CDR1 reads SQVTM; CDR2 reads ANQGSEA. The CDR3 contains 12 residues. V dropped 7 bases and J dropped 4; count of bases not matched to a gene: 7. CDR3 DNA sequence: TGCAGCGCTGGGGGGGGATGGTACGAGCAGTACTTC. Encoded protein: CSAGGGWYEQYF.

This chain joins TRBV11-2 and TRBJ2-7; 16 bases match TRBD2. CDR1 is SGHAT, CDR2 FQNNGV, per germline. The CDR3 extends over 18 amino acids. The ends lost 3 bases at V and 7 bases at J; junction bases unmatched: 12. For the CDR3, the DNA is TGTGCCAGCAGCTTTGGGACTAGCGGGAGGGCCTTGTCGTGGGAGCAGTACTTC. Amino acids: CASSFGTSGRALSWEQYF.

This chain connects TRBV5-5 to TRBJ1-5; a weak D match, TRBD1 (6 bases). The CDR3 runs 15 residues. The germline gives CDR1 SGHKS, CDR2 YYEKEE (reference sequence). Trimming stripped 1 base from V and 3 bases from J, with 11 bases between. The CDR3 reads CASSLMDSFNQPQHF. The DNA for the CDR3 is TGTGCCAGCAGCTTGATGGACAGCTTCAATCAGCCCCAGCATTTT.

In DNA form, the CDR3 reads TGTGCCAGCAGCTTATTTGCAGAAAGCACAGATACGCAGTATTTT. Protein product: CASSLFAESTDTQYF. The gene calls are TRBV7-3 and TRBJ2-3; D is uncertain. Germline lookup yields CDR1 SGHTA and CDR2 FQGTGA. This CDR3 is built from 15 residues. V dropped 2 bases and J dropped 0 bases, with 9 bases sitting between them. Full variable domain (rest looked up from reference TRBV7-3 and TRBJ2-3): GAGVSQTPSNKVTEKGKYVELRCDPISGHTALYWYRQSLGQGPEFLIYFQGTGAADDSGLPNDRFFAVRPEGSVSTLKIQRTERGDSAVYLCASSLFAESTDTQYFGPGTRLTVL.

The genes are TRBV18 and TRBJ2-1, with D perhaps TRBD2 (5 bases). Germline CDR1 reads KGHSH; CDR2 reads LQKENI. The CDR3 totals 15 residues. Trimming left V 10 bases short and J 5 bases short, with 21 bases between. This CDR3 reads CATSGRGPPNNEQFF. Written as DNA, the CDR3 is TGTGCCACCTCCGGTCGGGGTCCGCCGAACAATGAGCAGTTCTTC.

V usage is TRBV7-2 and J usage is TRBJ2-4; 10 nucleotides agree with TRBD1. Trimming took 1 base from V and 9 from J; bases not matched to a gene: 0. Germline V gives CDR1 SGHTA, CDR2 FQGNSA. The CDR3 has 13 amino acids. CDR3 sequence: CASSLGDRGIQYF. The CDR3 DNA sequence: TGTGCCAGCAGCTTAGGGGACAGGGGCATTCAGTACTTC.

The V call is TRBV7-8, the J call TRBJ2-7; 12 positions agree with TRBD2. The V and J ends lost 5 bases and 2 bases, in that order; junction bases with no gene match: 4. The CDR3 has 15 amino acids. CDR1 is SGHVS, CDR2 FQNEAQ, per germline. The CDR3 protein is CASSRTSGTPYEQYF. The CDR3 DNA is TGTGCCAGCAGCCGGACTAGCGGGACCCCCTACGAGCAGTACTTC.